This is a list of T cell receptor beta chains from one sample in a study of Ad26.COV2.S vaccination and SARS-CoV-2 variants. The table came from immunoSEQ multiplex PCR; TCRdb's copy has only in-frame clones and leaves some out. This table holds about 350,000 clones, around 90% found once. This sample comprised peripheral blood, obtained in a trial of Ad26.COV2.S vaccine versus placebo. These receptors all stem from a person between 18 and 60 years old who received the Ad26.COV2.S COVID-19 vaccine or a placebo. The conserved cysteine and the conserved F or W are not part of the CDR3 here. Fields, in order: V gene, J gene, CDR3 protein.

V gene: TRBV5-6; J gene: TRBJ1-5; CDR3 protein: ASSRQSNQPQH
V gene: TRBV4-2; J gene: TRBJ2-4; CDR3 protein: ASSQDGGRVAKNIQY
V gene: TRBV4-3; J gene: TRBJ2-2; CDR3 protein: ASSVLSANTGELF
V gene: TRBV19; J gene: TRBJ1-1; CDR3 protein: ASSNYWGGMNTEAF
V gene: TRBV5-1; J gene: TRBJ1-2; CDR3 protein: ASSRTGIDGYT
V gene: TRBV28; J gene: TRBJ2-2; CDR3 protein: ASSLPGPGANTGELF
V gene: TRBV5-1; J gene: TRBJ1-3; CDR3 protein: ASSLDRAVDTIY
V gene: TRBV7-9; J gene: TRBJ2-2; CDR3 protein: ASSAGLMNTGELF
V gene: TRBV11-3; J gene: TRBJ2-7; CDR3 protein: ASSPGLAGDYEQY
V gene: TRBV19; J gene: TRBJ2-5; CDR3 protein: ASSLLAGRLQETQY
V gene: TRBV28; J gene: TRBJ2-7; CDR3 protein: ASGPYEQY
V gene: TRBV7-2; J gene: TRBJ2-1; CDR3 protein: ASNGQETYNEQF
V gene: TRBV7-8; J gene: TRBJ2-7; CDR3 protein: ASSLDRMGEQY
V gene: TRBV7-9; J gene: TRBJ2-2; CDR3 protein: ASSPPDSDPNTGELF
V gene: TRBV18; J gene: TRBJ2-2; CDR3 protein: ASSPLRVTGELF
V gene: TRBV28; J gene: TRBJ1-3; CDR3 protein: ASSLSRTGNTIY
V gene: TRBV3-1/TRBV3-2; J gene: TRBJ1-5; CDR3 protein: ASSEAGTGLSNQPQH
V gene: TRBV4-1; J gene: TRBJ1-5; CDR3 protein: ASSQGVVDRGNQPQH
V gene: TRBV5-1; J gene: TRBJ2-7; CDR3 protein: ASSLGLYEQY
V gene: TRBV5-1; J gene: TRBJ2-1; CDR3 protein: ASSLDGGYNEQF
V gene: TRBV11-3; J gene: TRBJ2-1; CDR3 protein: ASSPGTAEQF
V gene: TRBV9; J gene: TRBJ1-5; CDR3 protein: ASSVSGVVNQPQH
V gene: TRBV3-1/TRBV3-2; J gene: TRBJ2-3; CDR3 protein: ASSQARGGTQY
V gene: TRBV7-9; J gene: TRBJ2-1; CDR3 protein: ASSLSLWGSSYNEQF
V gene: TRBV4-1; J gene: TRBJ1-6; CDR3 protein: ASSQRNLSSYNSPLH
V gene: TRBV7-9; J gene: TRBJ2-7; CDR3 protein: ASSLTPSYEQY
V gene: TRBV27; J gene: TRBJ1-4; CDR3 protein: ASSPRGREKLF
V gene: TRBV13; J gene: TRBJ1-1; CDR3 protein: ASSARREMYTEAF
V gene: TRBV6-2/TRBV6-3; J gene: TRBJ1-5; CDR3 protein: ASSDRDRALQPQH
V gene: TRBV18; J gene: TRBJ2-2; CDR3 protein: ASSPLLMGNTGELF
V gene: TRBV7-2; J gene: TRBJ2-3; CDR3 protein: ASSPRGLAGGRDTDTQY
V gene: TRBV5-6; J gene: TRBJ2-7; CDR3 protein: ASSPTGTGPRNEQY
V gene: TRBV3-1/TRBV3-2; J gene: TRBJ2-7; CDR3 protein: ASSPQSGEQY
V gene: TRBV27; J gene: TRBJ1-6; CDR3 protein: ASSRESLNSPLH
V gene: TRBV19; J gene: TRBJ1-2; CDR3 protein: ASSISEGGPYYGYT
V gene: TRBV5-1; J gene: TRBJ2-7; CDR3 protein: ASSFGQGSEQY
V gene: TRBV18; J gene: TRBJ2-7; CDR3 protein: ASSPVQDSSYEQY
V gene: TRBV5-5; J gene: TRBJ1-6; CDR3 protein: ASSLVGGNNSPLH
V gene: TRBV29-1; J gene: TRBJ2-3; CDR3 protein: SSAGGDGADTQY
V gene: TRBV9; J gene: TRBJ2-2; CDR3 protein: ASSRTIRRGRPGSTGELF
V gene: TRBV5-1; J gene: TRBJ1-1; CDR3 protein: ASSLSPNTEAF
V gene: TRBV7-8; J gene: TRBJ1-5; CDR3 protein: ASSSAPGPQPQH
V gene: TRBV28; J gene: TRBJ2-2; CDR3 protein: ASSFYGFGTGELF